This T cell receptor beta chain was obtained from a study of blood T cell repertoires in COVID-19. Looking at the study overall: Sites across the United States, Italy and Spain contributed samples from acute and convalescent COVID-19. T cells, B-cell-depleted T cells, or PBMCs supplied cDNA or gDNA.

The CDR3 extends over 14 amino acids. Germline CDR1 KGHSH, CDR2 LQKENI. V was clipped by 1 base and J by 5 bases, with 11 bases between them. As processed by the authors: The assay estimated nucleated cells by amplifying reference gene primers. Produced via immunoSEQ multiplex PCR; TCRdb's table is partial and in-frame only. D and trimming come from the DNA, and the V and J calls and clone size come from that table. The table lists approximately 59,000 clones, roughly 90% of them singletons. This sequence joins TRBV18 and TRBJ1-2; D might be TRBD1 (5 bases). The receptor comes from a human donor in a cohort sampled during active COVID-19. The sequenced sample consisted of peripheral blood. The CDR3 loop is CASSPRPEGYGYTF. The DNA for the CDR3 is TGTGCCAGCTCACCACGCCCGGAGGGGTATGGCTACACCTTC.